The source of this T cell receptor beta chain is a study of cytomegalovirus exposure and HLA in healthy donors. Turning to the study itself: In a later analysis, the roughly 120 validation repertoires were reported to have used the same platform as the roughly 670 first-cohort repertoires.

Repertoires were generated with immunoSEQ multiplex PCR, while TCRdb's copy carries only in-frame clones and drops some. Of some 130,000 clones in the sample, 70% to 90% were seen once. Germline assignment: CDR1 SQVTM and CDR2 ANQGSEA. The CDR3 contains 12 residues. V shed 8 bases and J shed 1 base, with 8 bases lying between them. Study results and caveats: In vitro confirmation showed three CMV-associated chains to be CMV antigen specific. There were some public TCRs occurring in many donors, but most TCR sequences were rare. The tendency of first-cohort TCR clusters to co-occur in the 120 validation repertoires was identified by a subsequent analysis.

Concerning this clone itself: Its antigen is as yet unknown.

The V call is TRBV29-1, the J call TRBJ2-2; possibly TRBD1 for D (5 bases). The TCR sequence derives from a woman under 30 in good health and CMV-seropositive. The material sequenced was PBMCs. CDR3 amino acids: CSLQENTGELFF. DNA of the CDR3: TGCAGCTTACAGGAGAACACCGGGGAGCTGTTTTTT.